This TCR beta chain stems from a study of technical replicates of blood from a few donors. Profiled with immunoSEQ multiplex PCR; TCRdb holds only in-frame clones, not every one. Of fewer than 95,000 clones listed, roughly 94% were seen once; the top ten hold over 0.25%. The CDR3 consists of 12 residues. V lost 1 base and J lost 14; bases outside the gene matches: 5. Germline V CDR1 and CDR2: SGHNT, YENEEA. Material for sequencing was T cells isolated from PBMCs. The clonotype was recovered from a human donor in good health. This sequence joins TRBV11-3 and TRBJ1-2, with 9 bases lining up with TRBD1. The CDR3 loop is CASSLGGTGRTF. For the CDR3, the DNA is TGTGCCAGCAGCTTAGGAGGGACAGGGAGAACCTTC.